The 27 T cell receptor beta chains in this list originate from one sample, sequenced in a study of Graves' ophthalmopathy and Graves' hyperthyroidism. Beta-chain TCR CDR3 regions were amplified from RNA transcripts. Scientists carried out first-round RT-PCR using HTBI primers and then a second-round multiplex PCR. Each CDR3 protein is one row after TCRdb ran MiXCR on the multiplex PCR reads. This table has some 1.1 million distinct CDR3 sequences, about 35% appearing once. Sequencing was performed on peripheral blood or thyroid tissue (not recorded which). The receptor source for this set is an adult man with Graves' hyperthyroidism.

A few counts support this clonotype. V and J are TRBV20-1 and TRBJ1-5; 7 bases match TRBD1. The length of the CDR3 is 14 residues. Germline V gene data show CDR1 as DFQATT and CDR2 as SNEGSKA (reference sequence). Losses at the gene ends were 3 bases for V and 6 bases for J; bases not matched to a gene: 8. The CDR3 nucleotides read TGCAGTGCTAGGATGTCCAGGGGGGGTCAGCCCCAGCATTTT. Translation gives CSARMSRGGQPQHF.

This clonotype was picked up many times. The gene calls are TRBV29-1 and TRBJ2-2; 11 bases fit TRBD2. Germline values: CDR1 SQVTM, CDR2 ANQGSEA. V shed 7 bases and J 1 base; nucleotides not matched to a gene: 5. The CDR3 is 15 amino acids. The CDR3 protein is CSAGTSGGNTGELFF. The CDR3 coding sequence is TGCAGCGCCGGGACTAGCGGAGGGAACACCGGGGAGCTGTTTTTT.

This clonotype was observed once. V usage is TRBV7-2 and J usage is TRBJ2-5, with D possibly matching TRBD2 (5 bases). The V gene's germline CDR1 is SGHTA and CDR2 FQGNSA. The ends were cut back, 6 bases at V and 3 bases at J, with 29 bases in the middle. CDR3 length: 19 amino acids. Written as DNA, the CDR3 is TGTGCCAGCAGAACCTCGGGGATCGGCGTTAGCACCGCTGAAGAGACCCAGTACTTC. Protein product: CASRTSGIGVSTAEETQYF. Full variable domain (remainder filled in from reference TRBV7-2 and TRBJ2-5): GAGVSQSPSNKVTEKGKDVELRCDPISGHTALYWYRQSLGQGLEFLIYFQGNSAPDKSGLPSDRFSAERTGGSVSTLTIQRTQQEDSAVYLCASRTSGIGVSTAEETQYFGPGTRLLVL.

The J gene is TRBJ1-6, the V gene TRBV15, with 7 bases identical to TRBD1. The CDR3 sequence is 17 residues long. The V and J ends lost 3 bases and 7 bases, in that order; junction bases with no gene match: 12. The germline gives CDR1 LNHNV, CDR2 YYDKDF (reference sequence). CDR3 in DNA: TGTGCCACCAGCAGGTCCGACAGGGCTAGTCCCAATTCACCCCTCCACTTT. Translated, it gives CATSRSDRASPNSPLHF.

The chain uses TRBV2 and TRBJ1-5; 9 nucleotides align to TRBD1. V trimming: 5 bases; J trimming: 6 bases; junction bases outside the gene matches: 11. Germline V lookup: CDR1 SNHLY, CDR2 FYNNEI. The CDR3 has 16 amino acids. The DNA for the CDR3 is TGTGCCAGCAGTTACCCCCCGGGACAGGGCGCTCAGCCCCAGCATTTT. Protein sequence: CASSYPPGQGAQPQHF.

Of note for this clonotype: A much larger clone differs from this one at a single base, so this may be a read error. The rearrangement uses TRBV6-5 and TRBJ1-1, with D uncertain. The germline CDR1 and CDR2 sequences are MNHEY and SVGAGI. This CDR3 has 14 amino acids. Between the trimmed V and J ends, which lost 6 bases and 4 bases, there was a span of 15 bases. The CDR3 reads CASRSRGPVTEAFF. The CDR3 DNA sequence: TGTGCCAGCAGGTCTAGAGGGCCTGTCACTGAAGCTTTCTTT.

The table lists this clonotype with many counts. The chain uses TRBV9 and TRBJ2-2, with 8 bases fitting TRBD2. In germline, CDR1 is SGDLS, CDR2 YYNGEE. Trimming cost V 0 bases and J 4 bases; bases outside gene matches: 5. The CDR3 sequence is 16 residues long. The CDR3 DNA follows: TGTGCCAGCAGCGTAGACTCGCGGGAGGTCACCGGGGAGCTGTTTTTT. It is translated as CASSVDSREVTGELFF.

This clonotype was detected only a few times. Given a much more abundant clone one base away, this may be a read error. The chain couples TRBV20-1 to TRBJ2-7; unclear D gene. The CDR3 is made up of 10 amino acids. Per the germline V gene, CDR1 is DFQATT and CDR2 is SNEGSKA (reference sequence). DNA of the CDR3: TGCGGTGCTGCCCGTGGTAGGCAGTACTTC. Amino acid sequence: CGAARGRQYF.

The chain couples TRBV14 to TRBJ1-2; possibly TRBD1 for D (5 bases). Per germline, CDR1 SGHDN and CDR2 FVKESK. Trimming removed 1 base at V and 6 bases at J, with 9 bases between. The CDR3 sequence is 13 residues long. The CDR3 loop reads CASSQGGTDGYTF. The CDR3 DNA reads TGTGCCAGCAGCCAAGGAGGGACGGATGGCTACACCTTC.

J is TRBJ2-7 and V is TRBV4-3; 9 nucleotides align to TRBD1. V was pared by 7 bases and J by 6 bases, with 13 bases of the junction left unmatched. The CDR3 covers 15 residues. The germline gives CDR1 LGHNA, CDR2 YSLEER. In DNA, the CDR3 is TGCGCCAGCAACCCCACCGGACAGGGGCCAGGCGAGCAGTACTTC. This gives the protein CASNPTGQGPGEQYF.

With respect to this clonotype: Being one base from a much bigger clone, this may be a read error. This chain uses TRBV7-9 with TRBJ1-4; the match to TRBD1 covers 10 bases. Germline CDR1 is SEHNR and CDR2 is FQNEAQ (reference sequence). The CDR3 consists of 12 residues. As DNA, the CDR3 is TGTGCCGGCAGCTTAGCAGGGACAGGGGCCAATTTT. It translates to CAGSLAGTGANF.

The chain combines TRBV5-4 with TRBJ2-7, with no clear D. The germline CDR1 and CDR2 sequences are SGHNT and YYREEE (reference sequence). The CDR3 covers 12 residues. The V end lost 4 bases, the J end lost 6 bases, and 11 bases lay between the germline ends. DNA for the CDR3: TGTGCCAGCAGCCCGGTGTCCGCCGAGCAGTACTTC. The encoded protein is CASSPVSAEQYF.

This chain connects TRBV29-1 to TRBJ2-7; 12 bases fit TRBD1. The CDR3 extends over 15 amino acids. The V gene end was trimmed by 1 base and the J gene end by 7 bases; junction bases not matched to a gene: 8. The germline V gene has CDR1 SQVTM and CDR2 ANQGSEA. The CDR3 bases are TGCAGCGTTGAAGGCCGGGGACAGGGGGCTTGGGAGCAGTACTTC. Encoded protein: CSVEGRGQGAWEQYF.

CDR3 sequence: CASLGGTNTEAFF. Here the CDR3 DNA reads TGTGCCAGCTTGGGAGGGACGAACACTGAAGCTTTCTTT. The rearrangement uses TRBV7-9 and TRBJ1-1, with D maybe TRBD1 (5 bases). CDR1 and CDR2 (germline): SEHNR, FQNEAQ (reference sequence). V lost 8 bases and J lost 1, with 11 bases in between. The CDR3 is made up of 13 amino acids.

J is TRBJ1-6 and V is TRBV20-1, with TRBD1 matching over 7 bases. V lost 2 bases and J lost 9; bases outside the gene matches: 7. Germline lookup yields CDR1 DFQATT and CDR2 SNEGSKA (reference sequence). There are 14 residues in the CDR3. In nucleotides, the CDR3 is TGCAGTGCTAGACAGGGGGACAGCACTTCACCCCTCCACTTT. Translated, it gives CSARQGDSTSPLHF.

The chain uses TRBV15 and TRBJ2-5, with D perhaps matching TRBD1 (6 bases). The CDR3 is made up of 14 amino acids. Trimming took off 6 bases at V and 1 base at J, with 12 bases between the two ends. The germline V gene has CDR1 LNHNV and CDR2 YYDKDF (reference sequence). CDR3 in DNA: TGTGCCACCAGTTCGGGCAGGGGCCAAGAGACCCAGTACTTC. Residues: CATSSGRGQETQYF.

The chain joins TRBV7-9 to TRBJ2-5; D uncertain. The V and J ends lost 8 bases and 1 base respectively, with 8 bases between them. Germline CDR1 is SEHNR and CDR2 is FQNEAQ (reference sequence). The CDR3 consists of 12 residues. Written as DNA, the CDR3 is TGTGCCAGCGGCCGATTCCAAGAGACCCAGTACTTC. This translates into CASGRFQETQYF.

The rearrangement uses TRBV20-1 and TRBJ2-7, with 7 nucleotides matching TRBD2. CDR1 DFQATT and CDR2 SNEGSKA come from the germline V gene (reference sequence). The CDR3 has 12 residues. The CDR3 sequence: CSVARDYFEQYF. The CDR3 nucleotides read TGCTCCGTGGCCAGGGACTACTTCGAGCAGTACTTC.

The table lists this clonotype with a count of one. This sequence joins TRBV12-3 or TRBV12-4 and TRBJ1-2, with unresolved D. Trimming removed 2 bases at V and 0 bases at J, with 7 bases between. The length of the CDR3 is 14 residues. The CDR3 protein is CASSLSQANYGYTF. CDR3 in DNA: TGTGCCAGCAGTTTATCTCAAGCTAACTATGGCTACACCTTC.

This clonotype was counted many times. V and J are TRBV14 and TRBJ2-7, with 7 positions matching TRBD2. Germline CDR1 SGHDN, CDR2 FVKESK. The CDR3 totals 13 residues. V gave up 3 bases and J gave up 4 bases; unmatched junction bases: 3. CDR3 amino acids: CASSQGLYYEQYF. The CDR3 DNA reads TGTGCCAGCAGCCAGGGACTATATTACGAGCAGTACTTC.

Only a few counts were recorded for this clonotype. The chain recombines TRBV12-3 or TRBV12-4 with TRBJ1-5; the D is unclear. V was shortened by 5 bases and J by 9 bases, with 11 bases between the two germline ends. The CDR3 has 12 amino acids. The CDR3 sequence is CASSAPLGPQHF. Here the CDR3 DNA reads TGTGCCAGCAGTGCCCCCCTGGGGCCCCAGCATTTT.

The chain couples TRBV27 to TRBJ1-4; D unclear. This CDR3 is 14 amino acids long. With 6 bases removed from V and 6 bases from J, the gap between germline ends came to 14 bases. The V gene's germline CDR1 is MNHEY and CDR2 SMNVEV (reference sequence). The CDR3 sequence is CASRPTWFDEKLFF. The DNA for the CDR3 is TGTGCCAGCAGACCAACCTGGTTTGATGAAAAACTGTTTTTT.

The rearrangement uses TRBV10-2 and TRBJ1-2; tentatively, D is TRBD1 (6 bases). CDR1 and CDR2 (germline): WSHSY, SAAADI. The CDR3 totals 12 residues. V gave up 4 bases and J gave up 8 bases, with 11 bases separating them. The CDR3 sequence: CASSGQDGGYTF. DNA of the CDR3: TGCGCCAGCAGTGGACAGGACGGGGGCTACACCTTC.

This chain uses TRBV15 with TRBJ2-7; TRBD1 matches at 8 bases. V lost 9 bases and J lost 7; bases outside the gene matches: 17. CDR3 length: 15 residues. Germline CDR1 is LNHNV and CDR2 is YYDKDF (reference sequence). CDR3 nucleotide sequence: TGTGCCACAAAAAAAGAGGGACAGGACACCGGGGAGCAGTACTTC. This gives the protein CATKKEGQDTGEQYF.

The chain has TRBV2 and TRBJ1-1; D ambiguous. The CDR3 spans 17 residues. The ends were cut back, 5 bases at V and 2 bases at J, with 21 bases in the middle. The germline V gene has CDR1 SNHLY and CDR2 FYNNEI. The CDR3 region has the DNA TGTGCCAGCAGTATTTGGGTCGGAGACCTACGAAACACTGAAGCTTTCTTT. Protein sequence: CASSIWVGDLRNTEAFF.

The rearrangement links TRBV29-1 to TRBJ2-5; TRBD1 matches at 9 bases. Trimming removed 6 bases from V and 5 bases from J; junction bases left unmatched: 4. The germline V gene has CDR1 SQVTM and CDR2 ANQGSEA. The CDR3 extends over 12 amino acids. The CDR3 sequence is CSVGDRVETQYF. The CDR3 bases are TGCAGCGTAGGGGACAGGGTGGAGACCCAGTACTTC. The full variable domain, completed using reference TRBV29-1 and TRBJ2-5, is SAVISQKPSRDICQRGTSLTIQCQVDSQVTMMFWYRQQPGQSLTLIATANQGSEATYESGFVIDKFPISRPNLTFSTLTVSNMSPEDSSIYLCSVGDRVETQYFGPGTRLLVL.

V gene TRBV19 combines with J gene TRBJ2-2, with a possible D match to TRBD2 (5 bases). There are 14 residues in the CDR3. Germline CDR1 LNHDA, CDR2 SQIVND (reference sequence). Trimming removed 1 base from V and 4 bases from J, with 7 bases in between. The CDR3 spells CASSIVGVTGELFF. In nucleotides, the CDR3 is TGTGCCAGTAGTATAGTCGGGGTCACCGGGGAGCTGTTTTTT.